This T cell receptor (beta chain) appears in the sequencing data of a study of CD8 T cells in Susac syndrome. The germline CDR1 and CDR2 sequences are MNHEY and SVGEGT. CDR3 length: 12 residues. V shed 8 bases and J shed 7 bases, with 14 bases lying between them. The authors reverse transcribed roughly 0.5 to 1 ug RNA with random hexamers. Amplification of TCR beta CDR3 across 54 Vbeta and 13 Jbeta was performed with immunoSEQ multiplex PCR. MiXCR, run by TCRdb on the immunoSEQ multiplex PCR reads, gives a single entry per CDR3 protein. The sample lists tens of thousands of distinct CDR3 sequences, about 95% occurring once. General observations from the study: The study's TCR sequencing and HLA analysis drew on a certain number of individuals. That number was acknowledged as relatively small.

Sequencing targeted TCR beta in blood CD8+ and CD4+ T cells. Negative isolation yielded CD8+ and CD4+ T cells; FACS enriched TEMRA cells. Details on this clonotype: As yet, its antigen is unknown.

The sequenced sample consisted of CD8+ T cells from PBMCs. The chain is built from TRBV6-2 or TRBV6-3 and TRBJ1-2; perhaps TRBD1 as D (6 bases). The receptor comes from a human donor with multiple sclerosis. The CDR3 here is CASQRGLGGYTF. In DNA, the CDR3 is TGTGCCAGCCAAAGGGGGTTAGGTGGCTACACCTTC.